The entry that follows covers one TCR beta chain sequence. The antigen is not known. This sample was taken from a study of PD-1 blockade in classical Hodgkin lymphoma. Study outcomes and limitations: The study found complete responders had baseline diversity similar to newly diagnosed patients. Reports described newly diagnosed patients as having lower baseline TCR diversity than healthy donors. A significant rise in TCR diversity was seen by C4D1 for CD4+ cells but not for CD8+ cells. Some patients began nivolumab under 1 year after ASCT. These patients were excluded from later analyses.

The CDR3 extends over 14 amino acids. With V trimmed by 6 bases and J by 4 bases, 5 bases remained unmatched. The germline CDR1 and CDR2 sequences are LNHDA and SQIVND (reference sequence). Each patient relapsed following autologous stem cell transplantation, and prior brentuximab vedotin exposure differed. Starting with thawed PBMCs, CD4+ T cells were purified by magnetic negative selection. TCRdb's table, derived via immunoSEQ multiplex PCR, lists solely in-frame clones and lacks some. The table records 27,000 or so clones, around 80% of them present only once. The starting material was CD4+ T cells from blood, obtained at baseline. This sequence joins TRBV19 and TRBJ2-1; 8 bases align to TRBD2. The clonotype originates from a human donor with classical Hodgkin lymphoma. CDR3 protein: CASRIGGAYNEQFF. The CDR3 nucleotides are TGTGCCAGTAGGATCGGGGGGGCGTACAATGAGCAGTTCTTC.